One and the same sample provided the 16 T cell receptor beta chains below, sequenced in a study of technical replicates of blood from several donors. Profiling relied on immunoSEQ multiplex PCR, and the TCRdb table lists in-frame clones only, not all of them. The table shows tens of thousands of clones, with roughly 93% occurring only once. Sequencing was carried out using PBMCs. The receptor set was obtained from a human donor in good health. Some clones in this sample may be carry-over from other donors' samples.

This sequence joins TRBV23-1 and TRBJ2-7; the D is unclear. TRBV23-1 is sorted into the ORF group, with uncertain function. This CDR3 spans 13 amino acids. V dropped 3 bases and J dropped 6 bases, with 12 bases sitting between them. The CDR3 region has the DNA TGCGCCAGCAGTCAGTTGACTTGCGGCGAGCAGTACTTC. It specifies CASSQLTCGEQYF.

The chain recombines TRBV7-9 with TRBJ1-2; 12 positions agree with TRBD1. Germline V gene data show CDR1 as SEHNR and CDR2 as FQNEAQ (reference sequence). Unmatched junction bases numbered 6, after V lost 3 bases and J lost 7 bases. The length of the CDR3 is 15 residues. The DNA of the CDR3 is TGTGCCAGCAGCTTTCCGGGACAGGGGGCAATTGGCTACACCTTC. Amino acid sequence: CASSFPGQGAIGYTF.

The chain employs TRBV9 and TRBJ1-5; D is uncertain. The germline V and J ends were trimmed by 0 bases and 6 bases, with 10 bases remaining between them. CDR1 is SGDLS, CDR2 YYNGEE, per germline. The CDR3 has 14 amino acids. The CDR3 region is CASSVGEEGQPQHF. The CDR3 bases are TGTGCCAGCAGCGTAGGGGAAGAGGGTCAGCCCCAGCATTTT. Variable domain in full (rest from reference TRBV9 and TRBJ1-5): DSGVTQTPKHLITATGQRVTLRCSPRSGDLSVYWYQQSLDQGLQFLIQYYNGEERAKGNILERFSAQQFPDLHSELNLSSLELGDSALYFCASSVGEEGQPQHFGDGTRLSIL.

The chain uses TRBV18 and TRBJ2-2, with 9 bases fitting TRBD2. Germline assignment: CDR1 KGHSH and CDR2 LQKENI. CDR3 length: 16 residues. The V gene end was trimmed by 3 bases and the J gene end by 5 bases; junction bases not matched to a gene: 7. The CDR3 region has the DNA TGTGCCAGCTCACCTTGGGCTAGCGGGAAGACCGGGGAGCTGTTTTTT. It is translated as CASSPWASGKTGELFF.

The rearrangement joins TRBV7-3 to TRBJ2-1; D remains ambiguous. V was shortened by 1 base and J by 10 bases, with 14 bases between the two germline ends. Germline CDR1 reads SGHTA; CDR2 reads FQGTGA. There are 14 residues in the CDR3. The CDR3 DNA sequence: TGTGCCAGCAGCTTAAATACTGTCCCTTCGGAGCAGTTCTTC. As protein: CASSLNTVPSEQFF.

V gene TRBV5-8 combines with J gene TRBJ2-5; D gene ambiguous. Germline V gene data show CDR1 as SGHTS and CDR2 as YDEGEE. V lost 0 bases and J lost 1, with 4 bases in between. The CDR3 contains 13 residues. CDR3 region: CASSLASQETQYF. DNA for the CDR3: TGTGCCAGCAGCTTGGCCAGCCAAGAGACCCAGTACTTC.

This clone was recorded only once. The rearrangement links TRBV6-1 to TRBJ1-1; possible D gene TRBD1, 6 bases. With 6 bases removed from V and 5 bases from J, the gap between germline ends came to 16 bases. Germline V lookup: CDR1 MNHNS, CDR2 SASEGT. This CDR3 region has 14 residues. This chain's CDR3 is CASSEQGFGTEAFF. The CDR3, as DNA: TGTGCCAGCAGCGAACAGGGATTTGGTACTGAAGCTTTCTTT.

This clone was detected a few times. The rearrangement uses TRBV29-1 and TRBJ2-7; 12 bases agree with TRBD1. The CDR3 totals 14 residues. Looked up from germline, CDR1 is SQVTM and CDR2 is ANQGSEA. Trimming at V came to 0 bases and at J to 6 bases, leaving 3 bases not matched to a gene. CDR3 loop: CSVEEGQGAAEQYF. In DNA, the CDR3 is TGCAGCGTTGAAGAGGGACAGGGGGCAGCCGAGCAGTACTTC.

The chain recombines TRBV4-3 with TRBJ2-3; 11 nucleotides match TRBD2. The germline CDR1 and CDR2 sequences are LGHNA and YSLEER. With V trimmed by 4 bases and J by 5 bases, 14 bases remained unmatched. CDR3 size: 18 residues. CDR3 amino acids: CASSREYTSGSLRDTQYF. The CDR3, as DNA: TGCGCCAGCAGCCGAGAGTACACTAGCGGGAGTCTAAGAGATACGCAGTATTTT.

CDR3 amino acids: CATSSPGGQETQYF. The CDR3 region has the DNA TGTGCCACCAGCAGCCCGGGAGGGCAAGAGACCCAGTACTTC. The gene calls are TRBV15 and TRBJ2-5; 8 bases match TRBD2. V trimming: 3 bases; J trimming: 2 bases; junction bases outside the gene matches: 2. Germline V gene data show CDR1 as LNHNV and CDR2 as YYDKDF (reference sequence). The length of the CDR3 is 14 residues. The whole variable domain, filled in from reference TRBV15 and TRBJ2-5, reads DAMVIQNPRYQVTQFGKPVTLSCSQTLNHNVMYWYQQKSSQAPKLLFHYYDKDFNNEADTPDNFQSRRPNTSFCFLDIRSPGLGDTAMYLCATSSPGGQETQYFGPGTRLLVL.

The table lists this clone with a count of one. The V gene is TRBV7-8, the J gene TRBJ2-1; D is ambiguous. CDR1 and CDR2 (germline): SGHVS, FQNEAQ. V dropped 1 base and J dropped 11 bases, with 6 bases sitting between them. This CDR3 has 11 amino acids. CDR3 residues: CASSLVVQQFF. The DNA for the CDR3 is TGTGCCAGCAGCTTAGTCGTCCAGCAGTTCTTC. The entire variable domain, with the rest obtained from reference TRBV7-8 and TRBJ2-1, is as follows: GAGVSQSPRYKVAKRGQDVALRCDPISGHVSLFWYQQALGQGPEFLTYFQNEAQLDKSGLPSDRFFAERPEGSVSTLKIQRTQQEDSAVYLCASSLVVQQFFGPGTRLTVL.

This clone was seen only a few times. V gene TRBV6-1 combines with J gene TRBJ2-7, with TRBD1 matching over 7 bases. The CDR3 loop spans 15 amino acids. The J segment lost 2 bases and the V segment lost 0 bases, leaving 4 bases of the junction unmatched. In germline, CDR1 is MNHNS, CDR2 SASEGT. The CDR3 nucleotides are TGTGCCAGCAGTGAAGCGCGACAGGGACCCTACGAGCAGTACTTC. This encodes CASSEARQGPYEQYF.

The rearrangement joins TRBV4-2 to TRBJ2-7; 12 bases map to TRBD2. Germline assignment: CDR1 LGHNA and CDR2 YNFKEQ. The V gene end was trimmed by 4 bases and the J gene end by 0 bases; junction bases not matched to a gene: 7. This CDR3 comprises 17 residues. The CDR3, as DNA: TGTGCCAGCAGCCCCCCGACTAGCGGGGGAAGCTCCTACGAGCAGTACTTC. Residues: CASSPPTSGGSSYEQYF.

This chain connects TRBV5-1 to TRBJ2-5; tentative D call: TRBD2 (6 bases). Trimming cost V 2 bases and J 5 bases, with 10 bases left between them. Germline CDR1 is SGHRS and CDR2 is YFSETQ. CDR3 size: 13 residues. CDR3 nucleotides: TGCGCCAGCAGCTTAGAAAGCGGGGAGACCCAGTACTTC. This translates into CASSLESGETQYF.

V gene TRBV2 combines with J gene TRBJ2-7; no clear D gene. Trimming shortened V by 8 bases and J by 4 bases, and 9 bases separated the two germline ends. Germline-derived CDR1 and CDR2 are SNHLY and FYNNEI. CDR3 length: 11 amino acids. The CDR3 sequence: CASSRSYEQYF. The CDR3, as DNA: TGTGCCAGCTCCCGGTCGTACGAGCAGTACTTC.

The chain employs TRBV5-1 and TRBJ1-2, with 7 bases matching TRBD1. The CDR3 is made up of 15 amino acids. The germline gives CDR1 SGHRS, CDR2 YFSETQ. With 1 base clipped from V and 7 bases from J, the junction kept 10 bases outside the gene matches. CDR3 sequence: CASSLFPGGGGGYTF. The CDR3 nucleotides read TGCGCCAGCAGCTTGTTCCCAGGGGGAGGAGGTGGCTACACCTTC.